What follows describes a single T cell receptor (beta chain). As yet, its antigen is unknown. Using immunoSEQ multiplex PCR, the repertoire was profiled, and TCRdb retains in-frame clones only, with some absent. The sample carries about 13,000 clones, about 80% recorded once. This sample is part of a study of PD-1 blockade in classical Hodgkin lymphoma. Regarding the study as a whole: Newly diagnosed patients reportedly trailed healthy donors in baseline TCR diversity.

Germline CDR1 SGDLS, CDR2 YYNGEE. The CDR3 totals 16 residues. Germline trimming cut 3 bases from V and 5 bases from J; bases unmatched to any gene: 6. Time point given: cycle 4 day 1 (C4D1), after 5 to 7 weeks of nivolumab. Every patient was affected by relapse after autologous stem cell transplantation, while exposure to brentuximab vedotin was not uniform. The study purified CD4+ T cells from thawed PBMCs using magnetic negative selection. The sample in question was CD4+ T cells from blood, obtained before the fourth cycle of nivolumab. The rearrangement joins TRBV9 to TRBJ1-6; 9 positions match TRBD1. This TCR was sampled from a human donor with classical Hodgkin lymphoma. The CDR3: CASSGIQGANNSPLHF. DNA for the CDR3: TGTGCCAGCAGCGGCATACAGGGGGCCAATAATTCACCCCTCCACTTT.